These 4 T cell receptor beta chains originate from one sample sequenced in a study of human T cells and chemical hapten exposure. MiXCR was run by TCRdb on the RACE reads, yielding one entry per CDR3 protein. The sample yields 60,000 to 65,000 distinct CDR3 sequences, 9.5% to 12% seen once. Time point reported: patch test 3, about 24 weeks after DPC sensitization. Treatment reported: therapeutic diphenylcyclopropenone sensitization with weekly scalp DPC. The specimen was whole blood, collected in connection with sensitization to the hapten diphenylcyclopropenone (DPC). The receptors were gathered from a woman in her 30s with alopecia areata. Some clones in this sample may be carry-over from other donors' samples.

This clonotype was observed a handful of times. This chain connects TRBV27 to TRBJ2-5, with 8 bases lining up with TRBD1. Germline CDR1 is MNHEY and CDR2 is SMNVEV (reference sequence). Trimming took 5 bases from V and 6 from J; bases not matched to a gene: 5. This CDR3 has 13 amino acids. The CDR3 coding sequence is TGTGCCAGCAGTCCCCGGACAGGGCAGACCCAGTACTTC. It is translated as CASSPRTGQTQYF.

J is TRBJ1-5 and V is TRBV12-3 or TRBV12-4, with 7 bases fitting TRBD1. The CDR3 is 20 residues long. V gave up 2 bases and J gave up 0 bases; unmatched junction bases: 16. The CDR3 DNA sequence: TGTGCCAGCAGTTTATTTTTAAGGGGACAGTTCCCATTTAGCAATCAGCCCCAGCATTTT. Translating gives CASSLFLRGQFPFSNQPQHF.

This clonotype was detected only a few times. The chain combines TRBV7-8 with TRBJ2-1; D is unclear. The CDR3 runs to 15 residues. Trimming cost V 1 base and J 3 bases, with 10 bases left between them. CDR1 and CDR2 from the germline V gene are SGHVS and FQNEAQ. In nucleotides, the CDR3 is TGTGCCAGCAGCTTAGACGACCCGAGCTACAATGAGCAGTTCTTC. Translating gives CASSLDDPSYNEQFF.

There are a few counts of this clonotype. The chain combines TRBV29-1 with TRBJ2-5; D is uncertain. Trimming took 5 bases from V and 5 from J, leaving 12 bases between them. Germline lookup yields CDR1 SQVTM and CDR2 ANQGSEA. CDR3 length: 12 residues. The CDR3 is CSVQPRGETQYF. CDR3 bases: TGCAGCGTTCAGCCTCGTGGGGAGACCCAGTACTTC.